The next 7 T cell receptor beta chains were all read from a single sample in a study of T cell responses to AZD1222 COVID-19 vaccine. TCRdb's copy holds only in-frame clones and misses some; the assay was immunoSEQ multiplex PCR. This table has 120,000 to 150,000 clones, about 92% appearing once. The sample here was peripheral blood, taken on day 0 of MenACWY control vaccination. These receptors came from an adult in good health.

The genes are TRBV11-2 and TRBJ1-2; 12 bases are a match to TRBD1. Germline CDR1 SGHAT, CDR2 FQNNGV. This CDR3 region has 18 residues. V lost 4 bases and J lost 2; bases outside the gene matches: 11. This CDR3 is CASSSRFLGQGANYGYTF. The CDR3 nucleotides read TGTGCCAGCAGCTCCCGCTTTCTGGGACAGGGGGCGAACTATGGCTACACCTTC. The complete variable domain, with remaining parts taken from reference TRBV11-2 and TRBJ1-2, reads EAGVAQSPRYKIIEKRQSVAFWCNPISGHATLYWYQQILGQGPKLLIQFQNNGVVDDSQLPKDRFSAERLKGVDSTLKIQPAKLEDSAVYLCASSSRFLGQGANYGYTFGSGTRLTVV.

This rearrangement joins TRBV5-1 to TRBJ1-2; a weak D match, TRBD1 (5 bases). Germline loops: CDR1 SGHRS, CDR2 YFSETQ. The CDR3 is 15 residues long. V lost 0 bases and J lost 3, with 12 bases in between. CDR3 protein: CASSLASGGDYGYTF. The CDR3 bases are TGCGCCAGCAGCTTGGCGTCGGGGGGTGACTATGGCTACACCTTC.

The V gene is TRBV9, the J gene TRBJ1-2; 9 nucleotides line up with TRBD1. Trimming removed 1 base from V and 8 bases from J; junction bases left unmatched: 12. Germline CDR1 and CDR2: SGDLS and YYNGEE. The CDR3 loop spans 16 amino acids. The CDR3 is CASSVRQDRGNGGYTF. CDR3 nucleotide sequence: TGTGCCAGCAGCGTACGCCAAGACAGGGGGAACGGAGGCTACACCTTC.

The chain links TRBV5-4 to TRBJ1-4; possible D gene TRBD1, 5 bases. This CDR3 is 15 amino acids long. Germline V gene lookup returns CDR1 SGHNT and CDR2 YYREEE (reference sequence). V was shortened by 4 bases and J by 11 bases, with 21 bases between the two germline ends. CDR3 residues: CASSPVRQTNGKLFF. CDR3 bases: TGTGCCAGCAGCCCGGTCCGACAGACCAATGGGAAACTGTTTTTT.

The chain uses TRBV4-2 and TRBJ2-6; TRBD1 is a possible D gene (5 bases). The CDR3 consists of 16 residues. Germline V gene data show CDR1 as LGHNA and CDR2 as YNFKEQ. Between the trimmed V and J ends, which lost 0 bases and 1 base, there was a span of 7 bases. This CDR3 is CASSQEAGSGANVLTF. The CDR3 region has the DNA TGTGCCAGCAGCCAAGAGGCAGGGTCTGGGGCCAACGTCCTGACTTTC.

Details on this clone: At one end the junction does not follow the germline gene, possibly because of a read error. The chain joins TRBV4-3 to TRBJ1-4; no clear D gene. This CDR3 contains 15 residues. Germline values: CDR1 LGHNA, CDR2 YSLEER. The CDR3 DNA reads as TGCGCCAGCAGTCAAGATTGGAGAACTAATGAAAAACTGTTTTTT. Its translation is CASSQDWRTNEKLFF.

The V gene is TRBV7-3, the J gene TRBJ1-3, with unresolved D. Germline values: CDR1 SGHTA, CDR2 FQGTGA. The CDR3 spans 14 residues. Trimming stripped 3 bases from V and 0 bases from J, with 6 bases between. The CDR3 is CASSLGPSGNTIYF. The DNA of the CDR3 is TGTGCCAGCAGCTTGGGCCCCTCTGGAAACACCATATATTTT.